A selection of T cell receptor beta chains follows, all from one sample in a study of blood T cell repertoires in COVID-19. Here immunoSEQ multiplex PCR was the method, and the copy in TCRdb shows in-frame clones only, minus some. This sample has 250,000 or so clones; roughly 90% occur once, and the top ten carry around 2.8%. The sequenced sample was peripheral blood. All receptors come from a woman aged 55-69 years with acute or convalescent COVID-19. CDR3s include the opening cysteine and the closing phenylalanine or tryptophan. Each record gives: D gene, J gene, clone size, V gene, CDR3 DNA, CDR3 protein. A D gene is named only where the DNA matches it firmly. Clone size is shown for a subset of rows, as once, few, many or a class of expanded clone.

>-|TRBJ2-2|-|TRBV6-2/TRBV6-3
TGTGCCAGCAGCCGGACACTCACCGGGGAGCTGTTTTTT
CASSRTLTGELFF
>TRBD2|TRBJ2-7|-|TRBV6-5
TGTGCCAGCAGTTACGCACTAGCGGGCTACGAGCAGTACTTC
CASSYALAGYEQYF
>-|TRBJ1-2|-|TRBV15
TGTGCCACCAGCAGGGACGGGACTGCAGGCTACACCTTC
CATSRDGTAGYTF
>-|TRBJ1-1|-|TRBV30
TGTGCCTGGACCCCGGGATTCAACACTGAAGCTTTCTTT
CAWTPGFNTEAFF
>TRBD2|TRBJ2-1|-|TRBV2
TGTGCCAGCAGTGAGGGACTACTAGCGGGAGGGGGCAATGAGCAGTTCTTC
CASSEGLLAGGGNEQFF
>-|TRBJ1-6|-|TRBV28
TGTGCCAGCAGAAAAGTGGGCACAACGATTAATTCACCCCTCCACTTT
CASRKVGTTINSPLHF
>-|TRBJ1-5|-|TRBV5-6
TGTGCCAGCAGTTCGGACCTGGGAGGGAATCAGCCCCAGCATTTT
CASSSDLGGNQPQHF
>TRBD2|TRBJ2-1|-|TRBV20-1
TGCAGTGCTAGTCAGGCGGGGGGAAAGCACAATGAGCAGTTCTTC
CSASQAGGKHNEQFF
>-|TRBJ2-7|-|TRBV7-3
TGTGCCAGCAGCCCCGGGGGAGGTTACGAGCAGTACTTC
CASSPGGGYEQYF
>-|TRBJ1-2|-|TRBV10-2
TGCGCCAGCAGTCTCGGTTTAAACTATGGCTACACCTTC
CASSLGLNYGYTF
>-|TRBJ1-2|-|TRBV28
TGTGCCAGCAGTTTGATCAGGGATGGCTACACCTTC
CASSLIRDGYTF
>-|TRBJ2-2|-|TRBV2
TGTGCCAGCAGGGCCCACGCTAGCGTTGCCGGGGAGCTGTTTTTT
CASRAHASVAGELFF
>-|TRBJ2-7|-|TRBV9
TGTGCCAGCAGCGTAGGTGCCCGACAGAGCTACGAGCAGTACTTC
CASSVGARQSYEQYF
>-|TRBJ1-2|-|TRBV6-5
TGTGCCAGCAGCCAGGATCGTCTTGGGGGCCATGGCTACACCTTC
CASSQDRLGGHGYTF
>-|TRBJ1-1|-|TRBV4-1
TGCGCCAGCAGCCAAGATTACAGCTGGGAAGCTTTCTTT
CASSQDYSWEAFF
>-|TRBJ1-4|-|TRBV5-1
TGCGCCAGTTCGGGGTCGACGGGGGAAAAACTGTTTTTT
CASSGSTGEKLFF
>-|TRBJ1-5|few|TRBV12-5
TGTGCTAGTGGTTCAGGGGTTCAGCCCCAGCATTTT
CASGSGVQPQHF
>-|TRBJ2-6|-|TRBV6-5
TGTGCCAGCAGTTACGAGGGTGCCAACGTCCTGACTTTC
CASSYEGANVLTF
>TRBD1|TRBJ1-5|-|TRBV28
TGTGCCAGCAGTTTACGGGGACAGGGGAATCAGCCCCAGCATTTT
CASSLRGQGNQPQHF
>-|TRBJ1-3|-|TRBV18
TGTGCCAGCTCACCGTCCCAGATCTCCACTGGAAACACCATATATTTT
CASSPSQISTGNTIYF
>-|TRBJ2-7|once|TRBV29-1
TGCAGCGCACTGACGGGAGCTACCTCCTACGAGCAGTACTTC
CSALTGATSYEQYF
>-|TRBJ1-1|-|TRBV9
TGTGCCAGCAGCGTAGAGCTGAACACTGAAGCTTTCTTT
CASSVELNTEAFF
>TRBD1|TRBJ2-2|once|TRBV7-6
TGTGCCAGCAGCTTAGGGTCCTCAGGGACAGCCACCGGGGAGCTGTTTTTT
CASSLGSSGTATGELFF
>TRBD2|TRBJ2-7|-|TRBV6-5
TGTGCCAGCGAGGTTCTAGCGGGGGGATACTACGAGCAGTACTTC
CASEVLAGGYYEQYF
>TRBD1|TRBJ2-1|-|TRBV6-1
TGTGCCAGCAGTGAAGGACAGGGGGGGCGGAATGAGCAGTTCTTC
CASSEGQGGRNEQFF
>-|TRBJ1-3|-|TRBV4-1
TGCGCCAGCAGCCAGAAACCAGGGTTTGCTTGGCGAAACACCATATATTTT
CASSQKPGFAWRNTIYF
>-|TRBJ2-1|few|TRBV5-1
TGCGCCAGCAGCTGGACTATGAATGAGCAGTTCTTC
CASSWTMNEQFF
>TRBD2|TRBJ2-1|once|TRBV7-2
TGTGCCAGCAGCTTAAGGGGAGTAGCGGGAGGTTACAATGAGCAGTTCTTC
CASSLRGVAGGYNEQFF
>TRBD1|TRBJ2-1|many|TRBV4-2
TGTGCCAGCAGGCCGGGACAGGGGGCCCATGAGCAGTTCTTC
CASRPGQGAHEQFF
>-|TRBJ1-4|-|TRBV2
TGTGCCAGCAGTGGGGAGGCGCTGGATGAAAAACTGTTTTTT
CASSGEALDEKLFF
>TRBD1|TRBJ1-2|once|TRBV27
TGTGCCAGCAGTTTATATGGGCAGGGGGCGCGAACTAACTATGGCTACACCTTC
CASSLYGQGARTNYGYTF
>-|TRBJ2-7|-|TRBV6-2/TRBV6-3
TGTGCCAGCAGCGGAAGGGGGTGGGAGCAGTACTTC
CASSGRGWEQYF
>TRBD1|TRBJ1-4|-|TRBV30
TGTGCCTGGAGACCCGACAGGGCCGGAAAACTGTTTTTT
CAWRPDRAGKLFF
>-|TRBJ1-1|once|TRBV19
TGTGCCAGTAAGGAGTCCGGGATATTGAACACTGAAGCTTTCTTT
CASKESGILNTEAFF
>TRBD2|TRBJ2-2|-|TRBV3-1/TRBV3-2
TGTGCCAGCAGCCAAGTACGGCTAGCGGGGGGAACCCTCACCGGGGAGCTGTTTTTT
CASSQVRLAGGTLTGELFF
>-|TRBJ1-2|-|TRBV10-2
TGCGCCAGCAGCGGACAGATCGACTATGGCTACACCTTC
CASSGQIDYGYTF
>-|TRBJ1-3|-|TRBV3-1/TRBV3-2
TGTGCCAGCAGCCGGGGGGGTGGCATATATTTT
CASSRGGGIYF
>-|TRBJ1-5|-|TRBV19
TGTGCCAGTAGGTTACCGGACAGACTCAATCAGCCCCAGCATTTT
CASRLPDRLNQPQHF
>-|TRBJ2-7|-|TRBV19
TGTGCCAGTAGTATAGGTGGGGGCGCCTACGAGCAGTACTTC
CASSIGGGAYEQYF
>-|TRBJ1-2|-|TRBV6-5
TGTGCCAGCGCAATGCGGGGCGGAGGCTACACCTTC
CASAMRGGGYTF
>-|TRBJ2-7|-|TRBV19
TGTGCCAGTAGTATAGTGGGGGGGCCGAAGAGATACGAGCAGTACTTC
CASSIVGGPKRYEQYF
>TRBD2|TRBJ2-1|-|TRBV19
TGTGCCAGTAGTTTGGGTAGCGGGGGACGAAATGAGCAGTTCTTC
CASSLGSGGRNEQFF
>-|TRBJ2-7|-|TRBV28
TGTGCCAGCAGTTTAGGGCGCGACGAGCAGTACTTC
CASSLGRDEQYF
>TRBD1|TRBJ2-3|-|TRBV18
TGTGCCAGCTCGCCGGGACAGGGTGGGGATACGCAGTATTTT
CASSPGQGGDTQYF
>-|TRBJ1-2|-|TRBV5-1
TGCGCCAGCAGCTTGAGTCAGGGGCTGGGGGGCTACACCTTC
CASSLSQGLGGYTF
>TRBD1|TRBJ2-1|-|TRBV7-2
TGTGCCAGCAGCTTTCTGGGACAGGGGGTAAGTGAGCAGTTCTTC
CASSFLGQGVSEQFF
>-|TRBJ1-5|-|TRBV19
TGTGCCAGTAGTACCGGTAGACAAGGCTCTAGCAATCAGCCCCAGCATTTT
CASSTGRQGSSNQPQHF
>TRBD1|TRBJ2-6|-|TRBV19
TGTGCCAGTACCCCGGGGGACAGGGACTCTGGGGCCAACGTCCTGACTTTC
CASTPGDRDSGANVLTF
>TRBD1|TRBJ2-4|-|TRBV5-1
TGCGCCAGCAGCTCCCGGGACAGGGGAGCTCTAGCCAAAAACATTCAGTACTTC
CASSSRDRGALAKNIQYF
>-|TRBJ2-7|once|TRBV5-6
TGTGCCAGCAGCTATCAAAACTACGAGCAGTACTTC
CASSYQNYEQYF
>-|TRBJ1-5|-|TRBV4-2
TGTGCCAGCAGCCAAGTTGAGGGTTATAGCAATCAGCCCCAGCATTTT
CASSQVEGYSNQPQHF
>-|TRBJ1-2|-|TRBV5-1
TGCGCCAGCAGCTTGGCCACGGACAGCAACTATGGCTACACCTTC
CASSLATDSNYGYTF
>-|TRBJ2-2|once|TRBV5-6
TGTGCCAGCAGCTGGGGGGTAGTAGGCACCGGGGAGCTGTTTTTT
CASSWGVVGTGELFF
>-|TRBJ1-6|-|TRBV2
TGTGCCAGCAGCCGCAGGGGACCCTCCTATAATTCACCCCTCCACTTT
CASSRRGPSYNSPLHF
>-|TRBJ2-1|once|TRBV25-1
TGTGCCAGCAGTGAATTTGGGGCGGTAAATGAGCAGTTCTTC
CASSEFGAVNEQFF
>TRBD2|TRBJ2-3|-|TRBV28
TGTGCCAGCACCTCCCGCGGGAGGGCTAGCACAGATACGCAGTATTTT
CASTSRGRASTDTQYF
>-|TRBJ2-3|-|TRBV12-2
TGTGCAAGTCTATTACCGGGACAGGGGGCCATAGATACGCAGTATTTT
CASLLPGQGAIDTQYF
>-|TRBJ1-2|few|TRBV18
TGTGCCAGCTCACCAATATTGGCATCCTATGGCTACACCTTC
CASSPILASYGYTF
>-|TRBJ1-3|-|TRBV19
TGTGCCAGTAATGGAGGACAGCTTCTGCTCCGAAACACCATATATTTT
CASNGGQLLLRNTIYF
>-|TRBJ2-1|once|TRBV6-5
TGTGCCAGCAGTTCCGTCAGAGGTGCGACGATCAATGAGCAGTTCTTC
CASSSVRGATINEQFF